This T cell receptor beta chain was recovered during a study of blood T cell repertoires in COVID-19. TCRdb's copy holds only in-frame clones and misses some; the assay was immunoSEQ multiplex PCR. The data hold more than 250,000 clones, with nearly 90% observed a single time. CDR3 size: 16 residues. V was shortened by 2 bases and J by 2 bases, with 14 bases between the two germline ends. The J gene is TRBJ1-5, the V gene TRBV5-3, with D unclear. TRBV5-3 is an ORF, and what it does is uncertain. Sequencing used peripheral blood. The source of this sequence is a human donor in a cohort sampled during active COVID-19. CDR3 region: CARSFGLSVCNQPQHF. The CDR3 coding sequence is TGTGCCAGAAGCTTCGGTCTTAGTGTCTGCAATCAGCCCCAGCATTTT.